The T cell receptor (beta chain) under discussion was sequenced for a study of blood T cell repertoires in COVID-19. This CDR3 contains 18 residues. V lost 3 bases, J lost 0 bases, and 10 bases stayed unmatched. Germline loops: CDR1 SGHVS, CDR2 FQNEAQ. In the original workflow: Reference gene primer amplification yielded estimated nucleated cell counts. Produced via immunoSEQ multiplex PCR; TCRdb's table is partial and in-frame only. From that table come the V and J calls and clone size; the DNA was used to work out D and trimming. The sample includes roughly 280,000 clones, about 87% seen only once; the top ten take approximately 5.3%.

Sequenced sample: peripheral blood. The TCR was taken from a woman aged 55-70 years with COVID-19, enrolled during active disease. The V call is TRBV7-8, the J call TRBJ1-4; 7 bases are shared with TRBD1. The CDR3 sequence: CASSLDRRQPATNEKLFF. CDR3 nucleotides: TGTGCCAGCAGCTTGGACAGGAGACAACCTGCAACTAATGAAAAACTGTTTTTT.